These 12 T cell receptor beta chains originate from one sample sequenced in a study of cytomegalovirus exposure and HLA in healthy donors. The PCR used 60 Vbeta and 13 Jbeta primers. Some clones are missing from TCRdb's copy, which holds only in-frame ones; the method was immunoSEQ multiplex PCR. The sample holds around 200,000 clones, over 75% seen once. Sequencing used PBMCs. Receptor source: a young man in good health and CMV-seronegative.

The chain links TRBV4-2 to TRBJ2-4; TRBD2 matches at 8 bases. The CDR3 has 16 amino acids. J gave up 7 bases and V 1 base, and 9 bases lay outside the gene matches. Germline assignment: CDR1 LGHNA and CDR2 YNFKEQ. The CDR3, as DNA: TGTGCCAGCAGCCAAGCGGGGGGGACCCCATCCAACATTCAGTACTTC. Translated: CASSQAGGTPSNIQYF.

This clone appeared a single time. The chain links TRBV6-1 to TRBJ1-2, with 9 bases matching TRBD1. This CDR3 has 15 residues. Per germline, CDR1 MNHNS and CDR2 SASEGT. V shed 3 bases and J 7 bases; nucleotides not matched to a gene: 9. CDR3 nucleotides: TGTGCCAGCAGTGACGGGGTGCTACAGGGGGCTGGCTACACCTTC. Encoded protein: CASSDGVLQGAGYTF.

The rearrangement joins TRBV30 to TRBJ2-5; 7 bases are shared with TRBD1. The J call may be in error: the DNA end matches TRBJ2-7 better. CDR1 GTSNPN and CDR2 SVGIG come from the germline V gene (reference sequence). This CDR3 region has 13 residues. The CDR3 loop is CAWDRDWAYEQYF. DNA of the CDR3: TGTGCCTGGGACAGGGATTGGGCCTACGAGCAGTACTTC.

The J gene is TRBJ2-7, the V gene TRBV7-2, with 12 positions matching TRBD1. The V gene's germline CDR1 is SGHTA and CDR2 FQGNSA. This CDR3 is 14 amino acids long. J was trimmed by 5 bases and V by 11 bases; bases with no gene match: 10. The DNA of the CDR3 is TGTGCCCTGGCCCCCGGGACAGGGGGCCACGAGCAGTACTTC. Translation gives CALAPGTGGHEQYF.

The rearrangement joins TRBV10-2 to TRBJ1-1; a possible D gene is TRBD1 (5 bases). V lost 8 bases to trimming and J lost 0 bases, with 19 bases between them. CDR1 and CDR2 (germline): WSHSY, SAAADI. The CDR3 consists of 16 residues. This CDR3 reads CASVPLEEGVNTEAFF. CDR3 DNA sequence: TGCGCCAGCGTCCCGCTCGAGGAAGGGGTGAACACTGAAGCTTTCTTT.

The V call is TRBV27, the J call TRBJ1-2, with D possibly TRBD1 on 5 matching bases. Germline-derived CDR1 and CDR2 are MNHEY and SMNVEV (reference sequence). The V gene lost 0 bases and the J gene lost 6 bases, with 11 bases spanning the gap. This CDR3 is built from 14 residues. The CDR3 spells CASSLSGGFHGYTF. The CDR3 DNA reads TGTGCCAGCAGTTTATCCGGGGGATTTCATGGCTACACCTTC.

Comments on this clone: The same CDR3 also results from other DNA sequences found in this sample. This sequence joins TRBV6-5 and TRBJ2-7; unclear D gene. CDR1 MNHEY and CDR2 SVGAGI come from the germline V gene. With 1 base removed from V and 6 bases from J, the gap between germline ends came to 4 bases. The CDR3 consists of 11 residues. CDR3 sequence: CASSYLREQYF. CDR3 DNA: TGTGCCAGCAGTTACTTGCGCGAGCAGTACTTC.

The genes are TRBV6-5 and TRBJ1-1; TRBD1 agrees at 7 bases. Looked up from germline, CDR1 is MNHEY and CDR2 is SVGAGI. The CDR3 covers 12 residues. Unmatched junction bases numbered 5, after V lost 5 bases and J lost 8 bases. The CDR3 loop reads CASSGRGQEAFF. The CDR3, as DNA: TGTGCCAGCAGTGGCCGGGGACAGGAAGCTTTCTTT.

The chain recombines TRBV5-6 with TRBJ1-4; TRBD1 is a possible D gene (6 bases). Trimming removed 4 bases at V and 1 base at J, with 17 bases between. This CDR3 region has 17 residues. In germline, CDR1 is SGHDT, CDR2 YYEEEE. The CDR3 DNA reads TGTGCCAGCAGCCGAGGGGGGGCCCGGGTAACTAATGAAAAACTGTTTTTT. As protein: CASSRGGARVTNEKLFF.

The V gene is TRBV11-3, the J gene TRBJ2-2, with 10 positions matching TRBD2. V was clipped by 5 bases and J by 3 bases; unmatched bases: 6. The germline CDR1 and CDR2 sequences are SGHNT and YENEEA. The CDR3 sequence is 16 residues long. In DNA, the CDR3 is TGTGCCAGCAGCCAGACACTAGCGGGGCACACCGGGGAGCTGTTTTTT. Amino acids: CASSQTLAGHTGELFF.

The chain has TRBV30 and TRBJ1-6; 7 bases match TRBD1. Trimming cost V 0 bases and J 5 bases; bases outside gene matches: 16. Looked up from germline, CDR1 is GTSNPN and CDR2 is SVGIG (reference sequence). This CDR3 spans 19 amino acids. The CDR3 DNA follows: TGTGCCTGGAGTGTACGTTGGCTAAACCCGGGACAGAATAATTCACCCCTCCACTTT. This sequence encodes CAWSVRWLNPGQNNSPLHF.

This chain connects TRBV7-2 to TRBJ1-1; 8 bases fit TRBD1. Germline V lookup: CDR1 SGHTA, CDR2 FQGNSA. This CDR3 has 14 residues. The ends lost 5 bases at V and 1 base at J; junction bases unmatched: 3. CDR3 region: CASSPDRGNTEAFF. CDR3 DNA: TGTGCCAGCAGCCCCGACAGGGGGAACACTGAAGCTTTCTTT.